Listed below are T cell receptor beta chains from one sample, sequenced in a study of cytomegalovirus exposure and HLA in healthy donors. Repertoires were generated with immunoSEQ multiplex PCR, while TCRdb's copy carries only in-frame clones and drops some. The data hold 63,000 or so clones, with approximately 80% observed a single time. Sequenced input: PBMCs. These receptors originate from a young woman in good health and CMV-seronegative. CDR3s include the opening cysteine and the closing phenylalanine or tryptophan. The order of the fields is V gene, J gene, D gene, CDR3 protein. A D gene is named only where the DNA matches it firmly.

v_gene: TRBV6-1
j_gene: TRBJ2-5
d_gene: NA
CDR3aa: CASSEYGSSGETQYF

v_gene: TRBV19
j_gene: TRBJ2-6
d_gene: NA
CDR3aa: CASRSPGARGRAGANVLTF

v_gene: TRBV9
j_gene: TRBJ2-1
d_gene: NA
CDR3aa: CASSVRGEGLRDEQFF

v_gene: TRBV14
j_gene: TRBJ1-1
d_gene: NA
CDR3aa: CASSHRGYNTEAFF

v_gene: TRBV7-3
j_gene: TRBJ2-1
d_gene: TRBD2
CDR3aa: CASSSGLAAYNEQFF

v_gene: TRBV5-1
j_gene: TRBJ1-2
d_gene: NA
CDR3aa: CASRLDGEHGYTF

v_gene: TRBV18
j_gene: TRBJ1-5
d_gene: TRBD1
CDR3aa: CASSPGTGSQSQHF

v_gene: TRBV5-4
j_gene: TRBJ1-2
d_gene: TRBD1
CDR3aa: CASSSGPQGDVGGYTF

v_gene: TRBV9
j_gene: TRBJ2-5
d_gene: NA
CDR3aa: CASISRREPETQYF

v_gene: TRBV11-2
j_gene: TRBJ1-2
d_gene: NA
CDR3aa: CASSFRGGYTF

v_gene: TRBV7-9
j_gene: TRBJ1-2
d_gene: NA
CDR3aa: CASSLGLSEGNYGYTF

v_gene: TRBV9
j_gene: TRBJ2-1
d_gene: TRBD2
CDR3aa: CASSFGLDHNEQFF

v_gene: TRBV5-6
j_gene: TRBJ2-5
d_gene: TRBD1
CDR3aa: CASSFTGGSRQETQYF

v_gene: TRBV15
j_gene: TRBJ2-1
d_gene: NA
CDR3aa: CATSRGLVDEQFF

v_gene: TRBV18
j_gene: TRBJ1-2
d_gene: NA
CDR3aa: CASSPPPRGTNYVYTF

v_gene: TRBV19
j_gene: TRBJ2-2
d_gene: TRBD2
CDR3aa: CASSTSGGAGTGELFF

v_gene: TRBV19
j_gene: TRBJ1-5
d_gene: TRBD1
CDR3aa: CASSIGNRGSNQPQHF

v_gene: TRBV7-2
j_gene: TRBJ2-5
d_gene: NA
CDR3aa: CASSLDGIGGETQYF

v_gene: TRBV6-5
j_gene: TRBJ2-7
d_gene: NA
CDR3aa: CASSLGHLDEQYF

v_gene: TRBV18
j_gene: TRBJ2-1
d_gene: TRBD2
CDR3aa: CASSQRGGGEQFF

v_gene: TRBV2
j_gene: TRBJ2-3
d_gene: NA
CDR3aa: CASSDTGHPTDTQYF

v_gene: TRBV6-5
j_gene: TRBJ2-5
d_gene: NA
CDR3aa: CASSPGKVKETQYF

v_gene: TRBV6-1
j_gene: TRBJ1-5
d_gene: NA
CDR3aa: CASSERERQPQHF

v_gene: TRBV2
j_gene: TRBJ1-2
d_gene: NA
CDR3aa: CASAEGLYGYTF

v_gene: TRBV5-1
j_gene: TRBJ2-3
d_gene: NA
CDR3aa: CASSLDPGEQDTQYF

v_gene: TRBV5-8
j_gene: TRBJ1-1
d_gene: NA
CDR3aa: CASSPQRSTGIAFF

v_gene: TRBV27
j_gene: TRBJ2-5
d_gene: TRBD2
CDR3aa: CASSAGGWQTQYF

v_gene: TRBV21-1
j_gene: TRBJ1-1
d_gene: NA
CDR3aa: CASSKRNRGPRTEAFF

v_gene: TRBV5-4
j_gene: TRBJ1-1
d_gene: TRBD1
CDR3aa: CASSFSGQGGRTEAFF